The clone carrying this T cell receptor (beta chain) appeared a few times. Its matching antigen is unknown. The source of the sample is a study of response to subunit inactivated influenza vaccine. Findings and caveats of the study: The study's authors posited that every seasonal influenza vaccination enlists few new T cells.

V was cut by 8 bases and J by 3 bases, with 20 bases left in between. This CDR3 is built from 16 residues. Germline V CDR1 and CDR2: SGHTA, FQGNSA. TCRdb recomputed calls from the RT-PCR reads with MiXCR, one row per CDR3 protein. The sample lists around 480,000 distinct CDR3 sequences, approximately 11% occurring once. V gene TRBV7-2 combines with J gene TRBJ2-1; unclear D gene. The sequence came from a man aged 50 to 60 who received an inactivated influenza vaccine. The input for sequencing was PBMCs from blood, taken 45 days after vaccination. The CDR3 reads CASFPTRLDLYNEQFF. DNA of the CDR3: TGTGCCAGCTTCCCAACCCGGCTGGACCTCTACAATGAGCAGTTCTTC.